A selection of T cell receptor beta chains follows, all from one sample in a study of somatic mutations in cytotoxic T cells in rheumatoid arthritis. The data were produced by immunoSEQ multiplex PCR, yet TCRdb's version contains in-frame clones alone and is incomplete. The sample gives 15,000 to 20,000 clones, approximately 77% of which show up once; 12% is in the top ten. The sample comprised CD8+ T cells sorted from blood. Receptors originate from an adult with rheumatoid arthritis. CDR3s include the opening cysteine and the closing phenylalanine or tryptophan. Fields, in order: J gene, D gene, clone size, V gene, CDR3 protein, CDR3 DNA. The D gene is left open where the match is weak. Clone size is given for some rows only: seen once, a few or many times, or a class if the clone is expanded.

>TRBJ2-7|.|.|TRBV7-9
CASSLAGRPYEQYF
TGTGCCAGCAGCTTAGCCGGACGGCCCTACGAGCAGTACTTC
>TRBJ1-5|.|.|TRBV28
CASNRENNQPQHF
TGTGCCAGTAACAGGGAAAACAATCAGCCCCAGCATTTT
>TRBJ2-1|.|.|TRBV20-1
CSARVGNEQFF
TGCAGTGCTAGAGTGGGCAATGAGCAGTTCTTC
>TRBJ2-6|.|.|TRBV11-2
CASSSEGTGANVLTF
TGTGCCAGCAGCTCCGAGGGAACCGGGGCCAACGTCCTGACTTTC
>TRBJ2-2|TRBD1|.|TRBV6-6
CASSSTGGDTGELFF
TGTGCCAGCTCTTCGACAGGGGGCGACACCGGGGAGCTGTTTTTT
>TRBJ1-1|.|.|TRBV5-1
CASSEDMNTEAFF
TGCGCCAGCAGCGAGGATATGAACACTGAAGCTTTCTTT
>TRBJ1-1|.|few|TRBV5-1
CASSFPTGAKNTEAFF
TGCGCCAGCAGCTTCCCGACAGGAGCTAAGAACACTGAAGCTTTCTTT
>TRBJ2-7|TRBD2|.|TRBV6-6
CASSSLAGGRYEQYF
TGTGCCAGCAGCTCTCTAGCGGGGGGCCGGTACGAGCAGTACTTC
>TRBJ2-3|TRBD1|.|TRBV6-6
CASSGRQGVGTDTQYF
TGTGCCAGCAGTGGACGACAGGGAGTTGGCACAGATACGCAGTATTTT
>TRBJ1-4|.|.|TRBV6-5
CASRPQGKEKLFF
TGTGCCAGCAGACCTCAGGGAAAGGAAAAACTGTTTTTT
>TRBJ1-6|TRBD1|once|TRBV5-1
CASSLGDRDNSPLHF
TGCGCCAGCAGCTTGGGGGACAGGGATAATTCACCCCTCCACTTT
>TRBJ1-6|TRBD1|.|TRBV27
CASSQVGTGGFNSPLHF
TGTGCCAGCAGTCAAGTCGGGACAGGGGGCTTTAATTCACCCCTCCACTTT
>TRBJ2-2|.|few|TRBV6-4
CASSDSTENTGELFF
TGTGCCAGCAGTGACTCTACTGAAAACACCGGGGAGCTGTTTTTT
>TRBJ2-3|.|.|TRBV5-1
CASSFPSTDTQYF
TGCGCCAGCAGCTTCCCTAGCACAGATACGCAGTATTTT
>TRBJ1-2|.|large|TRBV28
CASSLFPDSNTNYGYTF
TGTGCCAGCAGTTTGTTTCCAGACAGTAATACTAACTATGGCTACACCTTC
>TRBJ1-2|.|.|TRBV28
CASSLRQIYGYTF
TGTGCCAGCAGTTTAAGACAGATCTATGGCTACACCTTC
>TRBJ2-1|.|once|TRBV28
CASSLYPLASSYNEQFF
TGTGCCAGCAGTTTATACCCTCTAGCGAGCTCCTACAATGAGCAGTTCTTC
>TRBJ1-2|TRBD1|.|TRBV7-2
CASSLDRDNYGYTF
TGTGCCAGCAGCTTGGACAGGGATAACTATGGCTACACCTTC
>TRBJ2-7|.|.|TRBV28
CASSFRGYEQYF
TGTGCCAGCAGTTTCCGGGGATACGAGCAGTACTTC
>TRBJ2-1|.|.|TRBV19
CASSMFSHNEQFF
TGTGCCAGTAGTATGTTTAGCCACAATGAGCAGTTCTTC
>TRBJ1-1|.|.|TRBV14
CASSQLGLTYTEAFF
TGTGCCAGCAGCCAATTAGGACTTACTTACACTGAAGCTTTCTTT
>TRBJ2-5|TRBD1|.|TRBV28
CASRLRQGRVKETQYF
TGTGCCAGTCGATTACGACAGGGTAGGGTGAAAGAGACCCAGTACTTC
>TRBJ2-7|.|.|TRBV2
CASSSDRYSYEQYF
TGTGCCAGCAGCTCGGACCGATACTCCTACGAGCAGTACTTC
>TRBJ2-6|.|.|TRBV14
CASSHLVSHSGANVLTF
TGTGCCAGCAGCCATCTCGTCAGCCACTCTGGGGCCAACGTCCTGACTTTC
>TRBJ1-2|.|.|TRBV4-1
CASSQEGAILLGYTF
TGCGCCAGCAGCCAAGAGGGGGCGATTTTGTTAGGCTACACCTTC
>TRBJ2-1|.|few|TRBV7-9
CASSLASGEQFF
TGTGCCAGCAGCTTAGCTAGCGGTGAGCAGTTCTTC
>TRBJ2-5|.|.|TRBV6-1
CAGSGLGGQETQYF
TGTGCCGGATCAGGGTTGGGGGGTCAAGAGACCCAGTACTTC
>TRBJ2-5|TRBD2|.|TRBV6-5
CASSSVLAGKQETQYF
TGTGCCAGCAGTTCGGTACTAGCGGGGAAGCAAGAGACCCAGTACTTC
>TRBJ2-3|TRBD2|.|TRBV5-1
CASSPISSGRYTDTQYF
TGCGCCAGCAGCCCGATCTCTAGCGGGCGATACACAGATACGCAGTATTTT
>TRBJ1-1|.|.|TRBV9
CASSVGLVGTEAFF
TGTGCCAGCAGCGTCGGGCTTGTGGGCACTGAAGCTTTCTTT
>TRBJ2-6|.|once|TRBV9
CASSPWTVSGANVLTF
TGTGCCAGCAGCCCCTGGACAGTCTCTGGGGCCAACGTCCTGACTTTC
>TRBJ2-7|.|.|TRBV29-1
CSVESGNEQYF
TGCAGCGTTGAATCGGGAAACGAGCAGTACTTC
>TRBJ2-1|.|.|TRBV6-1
CASSRRGRNEQFF
TGTGCCAGCAGTCGTCGAGGGCGGAATGAGCAGTTCTTC
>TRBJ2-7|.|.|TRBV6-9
CASSSGLRGEQYF
TGTGCCAGCAGTTCAGGCCTCCGGGGAGAGCAGTACTTC
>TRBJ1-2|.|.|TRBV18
CASSPGGHYGYTF
TGTGCCAGCTCACCGGGGGGGCACTATGGCTACACCTTC
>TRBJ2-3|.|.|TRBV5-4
CASSSRGFDTDTQYF
TGTGCCAGCAGCTCCCGGGGTTTCGACACAGATACGCAGTATTTT
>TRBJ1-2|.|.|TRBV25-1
CASKGWEGGGYTF
TGTGCCAGCAAAGGCTGGGAAGGAGGAGGCTACACCTTC
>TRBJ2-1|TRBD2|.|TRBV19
CATISSGGANEQFF
TGTGCCACCATTTCTAGCGGGGGGGCCAATGAGCAGTTCTTC
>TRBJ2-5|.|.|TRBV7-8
CASSPGLHQETQYF
TGTGCCAGCAGCCCAGGGCTACACCAAGAGACCCAGTACTTC
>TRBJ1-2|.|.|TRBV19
CASSAGLSYGYTF
TGTGCCAGTAGCGCGGGGTTAAGCTATGGCTACACCTTC
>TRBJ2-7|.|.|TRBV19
CASRGTHTYEQYF
TGTGCCAGTAGGGGTACACATACCTACGAGCAGTACTTC
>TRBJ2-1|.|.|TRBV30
CAWTRESDPVVEQFF
TGTGCCTGGACGAGGGAAAGCGATCCGGTGGTTGAGCAGTTCTTC
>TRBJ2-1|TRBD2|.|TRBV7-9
CASSPTSGGEYNEQFF
TGTGCCAGCAGCCCGACTAGCGGGGGGGAGTACAATGAGCAGTTCTTC
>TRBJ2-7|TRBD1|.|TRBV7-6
CASSPMQDRSDEQYF
TGTGCCAGCAGCCCGATGCAGGACAGGTCCGACGAGCAGTACTTC
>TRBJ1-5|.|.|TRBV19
CASSRGRYYSNQPQHF
TGTGCCAGTAGTAGGGGACGGTATTATAGCAATCAGCCCCAGCATTTT
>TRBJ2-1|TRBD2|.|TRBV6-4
CASSDGTSGGADEQFF
TGTGCCAGCAGTGACGGGACTAGCGGGGGGGCCGATGAGCAGTTCTTC
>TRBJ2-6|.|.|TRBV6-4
CASSETGSSGANVLTF
TGTGCCAGCAGTGAAACGGGAAGCTCTGGGGCCAACGTCCTGACTTTC
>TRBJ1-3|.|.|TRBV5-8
CASSLAFRVAGNTIYF
TGTGCCAGCAGCTTGGCGTTCAGGGTCGCTGGAAACACCATATATTTT
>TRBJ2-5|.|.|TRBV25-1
CASSELRGKGSETQYF
TGTGCCAGCAGTGAATTAAGGGGCAAAGGTTCAGAGACCCAGTACTTC
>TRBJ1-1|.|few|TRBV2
CASSGGGFRTEAFF
TGTGCCAGCAGTGGAGGGGGGTTTCGCACTGAAGCTTTCTTT
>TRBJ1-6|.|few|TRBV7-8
CASSFTGRYSPLHF
TGTGCCAGCAGCTTCACCGGGAGGTATTCACCCCTCCACTTT
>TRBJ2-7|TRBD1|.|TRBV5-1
CASSFGQGQYF
TGCGCCAGCAGCTTCGGACAGGGCCAGTACTTC
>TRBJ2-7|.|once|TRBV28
CASSPLGGTVSYEQYF
TGTGCCAGCAGTCCCCTCGGGGGGACAGTCTCCTACGAGCAGTACTTC